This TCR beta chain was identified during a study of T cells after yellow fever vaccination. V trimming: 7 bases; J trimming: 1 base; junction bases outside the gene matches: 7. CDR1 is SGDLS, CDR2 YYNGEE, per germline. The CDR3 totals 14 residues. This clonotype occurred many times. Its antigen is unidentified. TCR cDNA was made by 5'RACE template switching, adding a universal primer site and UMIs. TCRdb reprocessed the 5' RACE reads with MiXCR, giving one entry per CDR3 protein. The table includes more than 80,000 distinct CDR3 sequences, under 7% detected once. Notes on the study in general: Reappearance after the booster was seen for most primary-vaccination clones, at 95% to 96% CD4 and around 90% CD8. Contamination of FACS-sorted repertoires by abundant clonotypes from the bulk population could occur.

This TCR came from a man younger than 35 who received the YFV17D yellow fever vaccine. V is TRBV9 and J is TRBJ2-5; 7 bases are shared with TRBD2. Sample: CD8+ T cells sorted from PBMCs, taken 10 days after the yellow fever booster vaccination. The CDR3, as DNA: TGTGCCAGCGGCGGGAGCGGGGCCCAAGAGACCCAGTACTTC. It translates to CASGGSGAQETQYF.